These 5 T cell receptor beta chains were all obtained from the same sample, sequenced in a study of blood T cell repertoires in COVID-19 (dated by TCRdb to about 2020). Library generation was performed with the immunoSEQ multiplex PCR assay. As stored in TCRdb, this immuneACCESS dataset retains in-frame rearrangements with V and J assigned. A fraction of the clones does not appear; measured against another copy, unresolved V genes explain less than half of the discrepancy, and the remainder lacks a known reason. Here the sample has 150,000 to 200,000 clones; just over 90% occur a single time. Roughly 5.3% of the sample comes from the top ten. The sample comprised peripheral blood. All receptors come from a man between 18 and 35 years old with COVID-19, enrolled during active disease.

The chain recombines TRBV4-1 with TRBJ2-5, with TRBD2 as a possible D gene (6 bases). The CDR3 is 15 residues long. The germline V gene has CDR1 MGHRA and CDR2 YSYEKL. Trimming cost V 0 bases and J 2 bases, with 10 bases left between them. This CDR3 is CASSQDRGIQETQYF. The CDR3 DNA follows: TGCGCCAGCAGCCAAGATCGGGGGATACAAGAGACCCAGTACTTC.

This chain links TRBV19 with TRBJ1-2; D is uncertain. Per germline, CDR1 LNHDA and CDR2 SQIVND (reference sequence). Trimming pared 5 bases from V and 5 bases from J, leaving 18 bases between. The CDR3 is made up of 15 amino acids. The CDR3 spells CASSPSRGGPYGYTF. As DNA, the CDR3 is TGTGCCAGTAGTCCATCACGGGGAGGGCCTTATGGCTACACCTTC. Full variable domain (remainder filled in from reference TRBV19 and TRBJ1-2): DGGITQSPKYLFRKEGQNVTLSCEQNLNHDAMYWYRQDPGQGLRLIYYSQIVNDFQKGDIAEGYSVSREKKESFPLTVTSAQKNPTAFYLCASSPSRGGPYGYTFGSGTRLTVV.

This clone was recorded once. The rearrangement uses TRBV24-1 and TRBJ1-4; 9 positions match TRBD1. This CDR3 contains 17 residues. Trimming took 4 bases from V and 0 from J; bases not matched to a gene: 5. The germline gives CDR1 KGHDR, CDR2 SFDVKD. The CDR3 protein is CATSDPRQGATNEKLFF. CDR3 nucleotide sequence: TGTGCCACCAGTGACCCGCGACAGGGGGCAACTAATGAAAAACTGTTTTTT.

CDR3 in DNA: TGTGCCAGCAGCCCAAGGTTTGGGAGCGCAAACTATGGCTACACCTTC. Encoded protein: CASSPRFGSANYGYTF. The gene calls are TRBV9 and TRBJ1-2, with D uncertain. This CDR3 region has 16 residues. The V and J ends lost 4 bases and 2 bases respectively, with 18 bases between them. CDR1 and CDR2 (germline): SGDLS, YYNGEE.

Here the CDR3 reads CASGPWRRQETQYF. CDR3 bases: TGTGCCAGCGGCCCATGGAGACGTCAAGAGACCCAGTACTTC. The chain has TRBV27 and TRBJ2-5; D ambiguous. The CDR3 has 14 residues. Trimming removed 8 bases from V and 2 bases from J, with 15 bases in between. Germline V gene lookup returns CDR1 MNHEY and CDR2 SMNVEV (reference sequence).